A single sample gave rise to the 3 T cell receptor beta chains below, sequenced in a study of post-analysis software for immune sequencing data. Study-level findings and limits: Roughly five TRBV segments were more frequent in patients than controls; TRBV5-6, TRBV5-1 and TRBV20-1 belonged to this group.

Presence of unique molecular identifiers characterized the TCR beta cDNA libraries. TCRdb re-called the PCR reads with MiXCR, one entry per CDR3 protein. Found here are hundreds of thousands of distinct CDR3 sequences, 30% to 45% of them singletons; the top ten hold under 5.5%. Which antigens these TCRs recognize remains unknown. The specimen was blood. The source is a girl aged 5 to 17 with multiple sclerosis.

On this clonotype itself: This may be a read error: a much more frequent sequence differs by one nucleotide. The CDR3: CASSLGQGQEETQYF. CDR3 sequence (DNA): TGTGCCAGCAGTTTGGGACAGGGTCAGGAAGAGACCCAGTACTTC. The genes are TRBV28 and TRBJ2-5; 9 bases fit TRBD1. Germline assignment: CDR1 MDHEN and CDR2 SYDVKM. After removal of 3 bases from V and 3 bases from J, the junction contained 5 bases not matched to a gene. This CDR3 is 15 amino acids long.

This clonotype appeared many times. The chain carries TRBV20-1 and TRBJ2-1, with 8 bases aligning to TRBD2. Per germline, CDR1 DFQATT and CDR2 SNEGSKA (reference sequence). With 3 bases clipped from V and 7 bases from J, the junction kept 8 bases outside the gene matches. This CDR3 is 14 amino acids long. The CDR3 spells CSASSLAGPNEQFF. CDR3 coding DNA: TGCAGTGCTAGCAGTCTAGCGGGTCCGAATGAGCAGTTCTTC.

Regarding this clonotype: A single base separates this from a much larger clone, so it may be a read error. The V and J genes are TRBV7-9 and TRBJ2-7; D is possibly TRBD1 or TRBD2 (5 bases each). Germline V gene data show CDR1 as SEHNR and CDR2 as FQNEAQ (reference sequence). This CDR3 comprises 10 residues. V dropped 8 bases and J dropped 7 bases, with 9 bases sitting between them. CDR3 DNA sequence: TGTGCCAGCGGGGGTATTGAGCAGTACTTC. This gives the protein CASGGIEQYF.